This TCR beta chain came from a study of technical replicates of blood from a few donors. TCRdb keeps only in-frame clones here, not all; method: immunoSEQ multiplex PCR. The sample yields roughly 69,000 clones, around 90% seen once. The CDR3 extends over 12 amino acids. Germline assignment: CDR1 SQVTM and CDR2 ANQGSEA. Trimming cost V 5 bases and J 6 bases, with 10 bases left between them. The sequencing sample was made of PBMCs. This TCR was sampled from a human donor in good health. Some clones in this sample may be carry-over from other donors' samples. The chain employs TRBV29-1 and TRBJ1-4; D is ambiguous. CDR3 sequence: CSVTAADEKLFF. The CDR3 DNA is TGCAGCGTTACTGCAGCGGATGAAAAACTGTTTTTT.